The 10 T cell receptor beta chains below were found in one sample sequenced in a study of OX40 agonist ivuxolimab in advanced cancers. TCRdb's copy holds only in-frame clones and misses some; the assay was immunoSEQ multiplex PCR. The sample yields under 75,000 clones, 84% seen once. This specimen was CD4+ or CD8+ T cells sorted from blood, taken in a trial of the OX40 agonist ivuxolimab. These receptors all stem from an adult with an advanced solid tumor such as melanoma, head and neck, liver or kidney cancer.

This clone occurred a few times. The chain is built from TRBV10-1 and TRBJ1-1; 9 positions agree with TRBD1. This CDR3 is built from 14 residues. V trimming: 6 bases; J trimming: 8 bases; junction bases outside the gene matches: 10. In germline, CDR1 is WNHNN, CDR2 SYGVQD (reference sequence). The CDR3 loop is CASSRDRVILEAFF. CDR3 bases: TGCGCCAGCAGCCGGGACAGGGTGATATTAGAAGCTTTCTTT.

This clone was recorded only once. CDR3 DNA: TGCGCCAGCAGCTTGGAACCAGGGGTTAATGAAAAACTGTTTTTT. Translating it yields CASSLEPGVNEKLFF. The chain employs TRBV5-1 and TRBJ1-4; D perhaps matches TRBD1 (6 bases). CDR1 and CDR2 (germline): SGHRS, YFSETQ. This CDR3 is built from 15 residues. The V and J ends lost 0 bases and 4 bases respectively, with 10 bases between them.

This chain links TRBV6-5 with TRBJ1-5; D remains unclear. The CDR3 is 14 residues long. Germline assignment: CDR1 MNHEY and CDR2 SVGAGI. V lost 5 bases and J lost 2, with 10 bases in between. The DNA of the CDR3 is TGTGCCAGCAGTATCACGGGTGGCAATCAGCCCCAGCATTTT. Translated: CASSITGGNQPQHF.

A few counts support this clone. The gene calls are TRBV27 and TRBJ2-7; TRBD2 agrees at 9 bases. Germline V lookup: CDR1 MNHEY, CDR2 SMNVEV (reference sequence). The J segment lost 2 bases and the V segment lost 5 bases, leaving 13 bases of the junction unmatched. The CDR3 is 17 residues long. CDR3 loop: CASSRTFPGLATYEQYF. In nucleotides, the CDR3 is TGTGCCAGCAGTCGAACCTTCCCGGGACTAGCAACCTACGAGCAGTACTTC.

The chain combines TRBV30 with TRBJ2-5; maybe TRBD1 (8 bases). Trimming cost V 3 bases and J 4 bases, with 12 bases left between them. The CDR3 totals 13 residues. CDR1 and CDR2 from the germline V gene are GTSNPN and SVGIG (reference sequence). The CDR3 is CAWRNRGGETQYF. The CDR3 DNA follows: TGTGCCTGGAGGAACAGGGGGGGAGAGACCCAGTACTTC.

The chain employs TRBV10-3 and TRBJ1-2; weak D call: TRBD1 (5 bases). The CDR3 is made up of 13 amino acids. The germline V gene encodes CDR1 ENHRY and CDR2 SYGVKD. V was trimmed by 0 bases and J by 8 bases, leaving 10 bases between them. The CDR3 loop is CAISESGVGGYTF. The CDR3 nucleotides are TGTGCCATCAGTGAGTCAGGGGTAGGGGGCTACACCTTC.

The chain carries TRBV19 and TRBJ1-5; D unresolved. CDR3 size: 15 residues. Trimming stripped 6 bases from V and 4 bases from J, with 16 bases between. CDR1 is LNHDA, CDR2 SQIVND, per germline (reference sequence). The CDR3: CASRNGRGKNQPQHF. Here the CDR3 DNA reads TGTGCCAGTAGAAACGGACGGGGAAAAAATCAGCCCCAGCATTTT. Combining the CDR3 with reference TRBV19 and TRBJ1-5 gives the whole variable domain DGGITQSPKYLFRKEGQNVTLSCEQNLNHDAMYWYRQDPGQGLRLIYYSQIVNDFQKGDIAEGYSVSREKKESFPLTVTSAQKNPTAFYLCASRNGRGKNQPQHFGDGTRLSIL.

The table lists this clone with a few counts. The CDR3 protein is CASSFGDGGNTEAFF. The DNA for the CDR3 is TGTGCCAGCAGCTTCGGGGACGGGGGCAACACTGAAGCTTTCTTT. The chain uses TRBV5-6 and TRBJ1-1; perhaps TRBD1 as D (6 bases). Germline V gives CDR1 SGHDT, CDR2 YYEEEE. There are 15 residues in the CDR3. Trimming left V 2 bases short and J 2 bases short, with 13 bases between.

This rearrangement joins TRBV7-6 to TRBJ2-3; tentative D call: TRBD2 (6 bases). Germline lookup yields CDR1 SGHVS and CDR2 FNYEAQ. Between the trimmed V and J ends, which lost 4 bases and 2 bases, there was a span of 19 bases. There are 17 residues in the CDR3. In nucleotides, the CDR3 is TGTGCCAGCAGCTCTATTAGTGGAGGGCTAAACACAGATACGCAGTATTTT. Amino acid sequence: CASSSISGGLNTDTQYF.

The chain is built from TRBV9 and TRBJ2-5, with no clear D. The germline V gene has CDR1 SGDLS and CDR2 YYNGEE. The CDR3 has 16 residues. The V end lost 3 bases, the J end lost 4 bases, and 19 bases lay between the germline ends. The CDR3 nucleotides read TGTGCCAGCAGCGCCCACTCAATCGCGGCGAGAGAGACCCAGTACTTC. Amino acids: CASSAHSIAARETQYF.